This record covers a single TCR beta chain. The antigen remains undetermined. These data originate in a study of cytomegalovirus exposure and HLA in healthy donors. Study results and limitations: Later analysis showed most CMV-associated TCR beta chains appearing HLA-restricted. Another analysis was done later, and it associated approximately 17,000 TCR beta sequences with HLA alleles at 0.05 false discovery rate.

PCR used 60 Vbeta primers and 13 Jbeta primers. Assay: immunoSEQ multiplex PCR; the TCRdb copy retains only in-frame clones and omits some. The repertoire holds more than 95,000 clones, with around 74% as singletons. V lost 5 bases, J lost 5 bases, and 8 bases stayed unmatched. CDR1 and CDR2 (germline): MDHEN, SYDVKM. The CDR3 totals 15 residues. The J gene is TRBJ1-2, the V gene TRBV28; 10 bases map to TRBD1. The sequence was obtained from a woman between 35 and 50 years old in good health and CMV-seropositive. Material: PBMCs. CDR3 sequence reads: CASSPLGQGSYGYTF. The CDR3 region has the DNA TGTGCCAGCAGTCCCTTGGGACAGGGGTCTTATGGCTACACCTTC.